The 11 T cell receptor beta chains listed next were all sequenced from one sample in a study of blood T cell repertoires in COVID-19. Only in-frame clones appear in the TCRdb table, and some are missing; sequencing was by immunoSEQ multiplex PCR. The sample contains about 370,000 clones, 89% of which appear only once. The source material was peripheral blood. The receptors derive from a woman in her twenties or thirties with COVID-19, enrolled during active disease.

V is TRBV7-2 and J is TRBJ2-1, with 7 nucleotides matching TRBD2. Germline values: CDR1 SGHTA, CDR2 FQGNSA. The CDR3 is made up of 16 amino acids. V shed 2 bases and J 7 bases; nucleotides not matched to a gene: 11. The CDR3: CASSLLWEGAWNEQFF. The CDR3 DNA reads TGTGCCAGCAGCTTACTCTGGGAGGGAGCTTGGAATGAGCAGTTCTTC.

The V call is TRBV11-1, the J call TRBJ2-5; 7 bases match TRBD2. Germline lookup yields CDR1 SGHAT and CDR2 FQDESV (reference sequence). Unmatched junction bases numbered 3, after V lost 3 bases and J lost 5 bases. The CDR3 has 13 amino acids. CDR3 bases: TGTGCCAGCAGCTTCGGAGCGGGGGAGACCCAGTACTTC. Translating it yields CASSFGAGETQYF.

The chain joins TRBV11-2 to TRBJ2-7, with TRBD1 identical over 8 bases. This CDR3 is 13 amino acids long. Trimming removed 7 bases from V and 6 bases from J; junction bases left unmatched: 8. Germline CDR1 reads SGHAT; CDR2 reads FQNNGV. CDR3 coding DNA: TGTGCCAGCAAGGACAGGGTGGTTGGCGAGCAGTACTTC. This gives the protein CASKDRVVGEQYF. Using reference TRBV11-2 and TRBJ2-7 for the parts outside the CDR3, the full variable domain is EAGVAQSPRYKIIEKRQSVAFWCNPISGHATLYWYQQILGQGPKLLIQFQNNGVVDDSQLPKDRFSAERLKGVDSTLKIQPAKLEDSAVYLCASKDRVVGEQYFGPGTRLTVT.

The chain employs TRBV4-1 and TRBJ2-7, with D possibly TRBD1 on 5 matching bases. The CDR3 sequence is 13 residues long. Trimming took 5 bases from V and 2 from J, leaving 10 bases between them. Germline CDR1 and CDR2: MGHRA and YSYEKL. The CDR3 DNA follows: TGCGCCAGCAGCGAGGACAATACCTACGAGCAGTACTTC. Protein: CASSEDNTYEQYF.

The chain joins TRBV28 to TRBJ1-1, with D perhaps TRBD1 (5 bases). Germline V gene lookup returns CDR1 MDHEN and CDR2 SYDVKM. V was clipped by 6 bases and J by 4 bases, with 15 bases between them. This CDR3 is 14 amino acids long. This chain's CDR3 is CASSPPGGSTEAFF. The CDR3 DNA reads TGTGCCAGCAGCCCTCCCGGGGGAAGCACTGAAGCTTTCTTT. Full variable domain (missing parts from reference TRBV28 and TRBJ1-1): DVKVTQSSRYLVKRTGEKVFLECVQDMDHENMFWYRQDPGLGLRLIYFSYDVKMKEKGDIPEGYSVSREKKERFSLILESASTNQTSMYLCASSPPGGSTEAFFGQGTRLTVV.

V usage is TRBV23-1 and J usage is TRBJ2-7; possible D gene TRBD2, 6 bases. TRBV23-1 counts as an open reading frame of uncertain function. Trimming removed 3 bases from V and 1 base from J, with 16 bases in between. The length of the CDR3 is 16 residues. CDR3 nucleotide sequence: TGCGCCAGCAGTCATTCGTGGGACTCTACTTCCTACGAGCAGTACGTC. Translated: CASSHSWDSTSYEQYV.

The CDR3 DNA reads TGCGCCAGCAGCCTAACCCTCGACCGGCGGAATGAGCAGTTCTTC. It codes for CASSLTLDRRNEQFF. V and J are TRBV5-1 and TRBJ2-1; no reliable D call. This CDR3 region has 15 residues. Germline V gene sequence: CDR1 SGHRS, CDR2 YFSETQ. V was pared by 4 bases and J by 7 bases, with 18 bases between. The variable domain in full, with the rest retrieved from reference TRBV5-1 and TRBJ2-1, is KAGVTQTPRYLIKTRGQQVTLSCSPISGHRSVSWYQQTPGQGLQFLFEYFSETQRNKGNFPGRFSGRQFSNSRSEMNVSTLELGDSALYLCASSLTLDRRNEQFFGPGTRLTVL.

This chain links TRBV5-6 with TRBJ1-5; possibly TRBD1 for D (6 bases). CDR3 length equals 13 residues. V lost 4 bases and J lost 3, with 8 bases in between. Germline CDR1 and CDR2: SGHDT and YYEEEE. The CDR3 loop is CASSRTANQPQHF. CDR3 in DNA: TGTGCCAGCAGCCGGACAGCCAATCAGCCCCAGCATTTT.

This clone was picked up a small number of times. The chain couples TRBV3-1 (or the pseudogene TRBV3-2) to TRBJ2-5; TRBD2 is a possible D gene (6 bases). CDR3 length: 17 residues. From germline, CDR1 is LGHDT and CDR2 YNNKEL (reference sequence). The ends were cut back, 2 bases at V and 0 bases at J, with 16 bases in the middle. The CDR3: CASSQFPSGAYQETQYF. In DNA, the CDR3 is TGTGCCAGCAGCCAATTTCCATCGGGAGCGTACCAAGAGACCCAGTACTTC.

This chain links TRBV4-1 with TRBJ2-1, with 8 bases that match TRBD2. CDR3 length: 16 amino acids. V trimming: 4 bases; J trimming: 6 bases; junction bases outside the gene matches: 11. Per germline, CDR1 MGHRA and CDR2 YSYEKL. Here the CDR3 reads CASSPHRGGMTNEQFF. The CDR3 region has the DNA TGCGCCAGCAGCCCCCACCGGGGGGGCATGACCAATGAGCAGTTCTTC.

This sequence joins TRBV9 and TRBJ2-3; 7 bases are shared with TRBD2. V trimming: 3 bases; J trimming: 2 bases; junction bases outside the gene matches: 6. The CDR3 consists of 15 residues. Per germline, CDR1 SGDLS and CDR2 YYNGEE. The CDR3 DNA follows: TGTGCCAGCAGCGGTCGGGAGGCGCCCACAGATACGCAGTATTTT. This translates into CASSGREAPTDTQYF.